A single sample gave rise to the 26 T cell receptor beta chains below, sequenced in a study of tumor-infiltrating lymphocytes in oesophageal squamous cell carcinoma. TCRdb used MiXCR to reprocess the PCR reads, holding one entry per CDR3 protein. The sample holds 15,000 to 19,000 distinct CDR3 sequences; roughly 54% are singletons and the top ten take 37%. Sequencing was done on a sample of esophageal tumor tissue. The receptors here all came from a female donor with esophageal squamous cell carcinoma.

V is TRBV7-8 and J is TRBJ2-7; possibly TRBD1 for D (5 bases). The J call is uncertain, as TRBJ2-1 better fits the DNA end. The CDR3 length is 13 residues. The germline gives CDR1 SGHVS, CDR2 FQNEAQ. This chain's CDR3 is CASSFAGPNEQFF. The CDR3 coding sequence is TGTGCCAGCAGCTTCGCAGGGCCCAATGAGCAGTTCTTC.

J is TRBJ2-7 and V is TRBV7-3; the D gene is possibly TRBD1 (6 bases). The J call may be mistaken, given a closer DNA end match to TRBJ2-1. CDR1 is SGHTA, CDR2 FQGTGA, per germline. There are 14 residues in the CDR3. The CDR3 region is CASQGLEGGNEQFF. In DNA, the CDR3 is TGTGCCAGCCAAGGGCTAGAAGGGGGCAATGAGCAGTTCTTC.

This clonotype was seen repeatedly, ten times or more. This chain connects TRBV28 to TRBJ2-7; 11 bases map to TRBD2. This CDR3 region has 16 residues. Losses at the gene ends were 6 bases for V and 7 bases for J; bases not matched to a gene: 14. Germline lookup yields CDR1 MDHEN and CDR2 SYDVKM. Here the CDR3 DNA reads TGTGCCAGCAGCTCGACTAGCGGGAATTCCTACAATGAGCAGTACTTC. Translating it yields CASSSTSGNSYNEQYF.

J is TRBJ1-2 and V is TRBV28, with D possibly matching TRBD1 (6 bases). CDR1 and CDR2 (germline): MDHEN, SYDVKM. V was shortened by 5 bases and J by 2 bases, with 9 bases between the two germline ends. The length of the CDR3 is 13 residues. The CDR3 DNA sequence: TGTGCCAGCAGTCGCGGACAGAACTATGGCTACACCTTC. It yields the protein CASSRGQNYGYTF.

This clonotype is medium-sized by share. V usage is TRBV6-1 and J usage is TRBJ1-1; D is unclear. V was shortened by 6 bases and J by 2 bases, with 13 bases between the two germline ends. The CDR3 is made up of 14 amino acids. Per germline, CDR1 MNHNS and CDR2 SASEGT. The CDR3 loop reads CASSERGYNTEAFF. Written as DNA, the CDR3 is TGTGCCAGCAGCGAACGGGGTTATAACACTGAAGCTTTCTTT.

This clonotype has just a few counts. The chain uses TRBV7-6 and TRBJ2-5; 7 nucleotides match TRBD2. The DNA matches TRBJ2-7 better at its end, which makes the J call doubtful. Looked up from germline, CDR1 is SGHVS and CDR2 is FNYEAQ. CDR3 size: 16 residues. The DNA of the CDR3 is TGTGCCAGCAGCTTAGGGTCGGCGGGAGAACCCTACGAGCAGTACTTC. Translating gives CASSLGSAGEPYEQYF.

This rearrangement joins TRBV5-3 to TRBJ2-5; 11 nucleotides agree with TRBD1. TRBV5-3 is identified as an open reading frame with a role that is uncertain. The CDR3 loop spans 15 amino acids. Trimming took 8 bases from V and 1 from J; bases not matched to a gene: 7. As DNA, the CDR3 is TGTGCCAGCAGGAGGGACAGGGGGTCCCAAGAGACCCAGTACTTC. This encodes CASRRDRGSQETQYF.

This clonotype has at least ten counts. The gene calls are TRBV7-9 and TRBJ2-2, with D uncertain. Per germline, CDR1 SEHNR and CDR2 FQNEAQ (reference sequence). This CDR3 comprises 14 residues. Trimming cost V 2 bases and J 4 bases, with 8 bases left between them. The CDR3 protein is CASSLHTVTGELFF. The CDR3 DNA reads TGTGCCAGCAGCTTACACACTGTCACCGGGGAGCTGTTTTTT.

The CDR3 spells CASSPSGMTDTQYF. CDR3 DNA: TGTGCCAGCAGCCCTAGCGGGATGACAGATACGCAGTATTTT. This chain connects TRBV28 to TRBJ2-3; TRBD2 agrees at 9 bases. From germline, CDR1 is MDHEN and CDR2 SYDVKM. The V gene end was trimmed by 6 bases and the J gene end by 3 bases; junction bases not matched to a gene: 4. The CDR3 runs to 14 residues.

This clonotype has at least ten counts. A much larger clonotype is one base distant, so this may be a read error. V is TRBV12-3 or TRBV12-4 and J is TRBJ2-1, with D possibly being TRBD1 or TRBD2 (6 bases each). V was cut by 6 bases and J by 10 bases, with 19 bases left in between. The CDR3 is 14 amino acids. In DNA, the CDR3 is TGTGCCAGCAGCCGGGGGCCCGGTACCTACGAGCAGTTCTTC. Translated, it gives CASSRGPGTYEQFF.

This clonotype was detected ten times or more. A much larger clone lies one base from this, so it may be a read error. The CDR3: CASSLLLAGEWYEQFF. CDR3 in DNA: TGTGCCAGCAGCTTATTACTAGCGGGAGAATGGTACGAGCAGTTCTTC. The gene calls are TRBV7-8 and TRBJ2-1; TRBD2 aligns across 11 bases. Germline CDR1 SGHVS, CDR2 FQNEAQ. This CDR3 is 16 amino acids long. V shed 2 bases and J 10 bases; nucleotides not matched to a gene: 10.

The chain combines TRBV7-6 with TRBJ2-5, with TRBD1 as a possible D gene (6 bases). The CDR3 is 14 amino acids. V was shortened by 5 bases and J by 4 bases, with 14 bases between the two germline ends. Per the germline V gene, CDR1 is SGHVS and CDR2 is FNYEAQ. Here the CDR3 reads CASSRIQGIETQYF. CDR3 DNA sequence: TGTGCCAGCAGCCGGATACAGGGTATAGAGACCCAGTACTTC.

Points on this clonotype: This may be a read error, as it is one base from a much larger clone. V usage is TRBV7-9 and J usage is TRBJ2-3; D ambiguous. V was shortened by 2 bases and J by 3 bases, with 0 bases between the two germline ends. The germline V gene has CDR1 SEHNR and CDR2 FQNEAQ (reference sequence). This CDR3 comprises 11 residues. DNA of the CDR3: TGTGCCAGCAGCTTAACAGATACGCAGTATTTT. As protein: CASSLTDTQYF. The full variable domain, in which reference TRBV7-9 and TRBJ2-3 provide the parts outside the CDR3, is DTGVSQNPRHKITKRGQNVTFRCDPISEHNRLYWYRQTLGQGPEFLTYFQNEAQLEKSRLLSDRFSAERPKGSFSTLEIQRTEQGDSAMYLCASSLTDTQYFGPGTRLTVL.

The rearrangement joins TRBV7-3 to TRBJ2-7, with 10 bases that match TRBD2. Gene TRBJ2-1 matches the end of the DNA better, so the J call may be wrong. The CDR3 runs 15 residues. Germline V gives CDR1 SGHTA, CDR2 FQGTGA. DNA of the CDR3: TGTGCCAGCAGCCCAACTAGCGGGGACTACAATGAGCAGTTCTTC. As protein: CASSPTSGDYNEQFF.

This chain joins TRBV25-1 and TRBJ2-5; 7 nucleotides line up with TRBD1. V trimming: 1 base; J trimming: 11 bases; junction bases outside the gene matches: 16. The CDR3 is made up of 16 amino acids. The germline gives CDR1 MGHDK, CDR2 SYGVNS. The CDR3 loop is CASSELDRYDADEQYF. CDR3 sequence (DNA): TGTGCCAGCAGTGAATTGGACAGGTATGATGCAGATGAGCAGTACTTC.

This clonotype was found once. The chain couples TRBV7-3 to TRBJ2-1; 11 bases are a match to TRBD2. The J call is doubtful: the DNA matches TRBJ2-5 better. The germline V gene encodes CDR1 SGHTA and CDR2 FQGTGA. The CDR3 is 17 residues long. The CDR3, as DNA: TGTGCCAGCAGCTTAATCGCGGCTAGCGGGGGGCAAGAGACCCAGTACTTC. Residues: CASSLIAASGGQETQYF.

This clonotype showed up just a few times. The chain links TRBV28 to TRBJ2-1, with TRBD2 as a possible D gene (6 bases). In germline, CDR1 is MDHEN, CDR2 SYDVKM. V lost 2 bases and J 3 bases, leaving 14 bases between the germline ends. This CDR3 spans 16 amino acids. Here the CDR3 DNA reads TGTGCCAGCAGTTTACCCTCGGAGGGCGGCTACAATGAGCAGTTCTTC. Translation: CASSLPSEGGYNEQFF.

This clonotype was observed many times. The genes are TRBV4-2 and TRBJ2-1; 9 bases match TRBD1. The CDR3 has 15 residues. Unmatched junction bases numbered 6, after V lost 1 base and J lost 8 bases. Germline V CDR1 and CDR2: LGHNA, YNFKEQ. CDR3 sequence reads: CASSQAGDREDEQFF. In nucleotides, the CDR3 is TGTGCCAGCAGCCAAGCTGGGGACAGGGAGGATGAGCAGTTCTTC.

The V and J genes are TRBV7-6 and TRBJ2-4; a possible D gene is TRBD2 (6 bases). Germline V gene sequence: CDR1 SGHVS, CDR2 FNYEAQ. The CDR3 sequence is 14 residues long. Trimming stripped 4 bases from V and 9 bases from J, with 16 bases between. The CDR3 loop reads CASSYGTHEGIQYF. The CDR3 nucleotides read TGTGCCAGCAGCTACGGGACTCACGAGGGCATTCAGTACTTC.

V usage is TRBV7-3 and J usage is TRBJ2-3, with 8 positions matching TRBD1. The DNA end is a closer match to TRBJ1-1, so the J assignment may be wrong. This CDR3 has 14 residues. Germline V lookup: CDR1 SGHTA, CDR2 FQGTGA. The CDR3 loop is CASSKGTGNTEAFF. The CDR3 DNA reads as TGTGCCAGCAGCAAAGGGACAGGGAACACTGAAGCTTTCTTT.

This chain links TRBV6-1 with TRBJ2-5; D gene unclear. The better agreement between TRBJ2-1 and the DNA end casts doubt on the J call. Germline CDR1 and CDR2: MNHNS and SASEGT. This CDR3 is built from 12 residues. CDR3 sequence reads: CASSLDRNEQFF. CDR3 DNA: TGTGCCAGCAGTCTGGATAGGAATGAGCAGTTCTTC.

The genes are TRBV6-1 and TRBJ2-3; 14 nucleotides align to TRBD2. The J call may be mistaken, given a closer DNA end match to TRBJ2-7. The CDR3 contains 18 residues. CDR1 and CDR2 (germline): MNHNS, SASEGT. CDR3 nucleotides: TGTGCCAGCAGTCCGAGGCAATCCGGGACTAGCGGGAGCTACGAGCAGTACTTC. The encoded protein is CASSPRQSGTSGSYEQYF.

In this sample, this clonotype turned up many times. V is TRBV10-2 and J is TRBJ2-1; 12 bases are shared with TRBD2. Germline V gives CDR1 WSHSY, CDR2 SAAADI. The V segment lost 10 bases and the J segment 10 bases; nucleotides outside the gene matches: 11. This CDR3 spans 14 amino acids. The CDR3, as DNA: TGCGCCACCTCCCTGACTAGCGGGAGCGGAGAGCAGTTCTTC. It codes for CATSLTSGSGEQFF.

CDR3 residues: CASSQDWGGDEQFF. In nucleotides, the CDR3 is TGTGCCAGCAGCCAAGATTGGGGTGGGGATGAGCAGTTCTTC. V is TRBV14 and J is TRBJ2-7, with unresolved D. The J call is doubtful: the DNA matches TRBJ2-1 better. This CDR3 has 14 residues. Germline V CDR1 and CDR2: SGHDN, FVKESK.

The rearrangement joins TRBV7-2 to TRBJ2-5; D gene ambiguous. Trimming pared 5 bases from V and 4 bases from J, leaving 14 bases between. Looked up from germline, CDR1 is SGHTA and CDR2 is FQGNSA. The length of the CDR3 is 14 residues. This CDR3 is CASSHRTISETQYF. The CDR3 region has the DNA TGTGCCAGCAGCCATAGGACCATTTCAGAGACCCAGTACTTC. The full variable domain, rest sourced from reference TRBV7-2 and TRBJ2-5, is GAGVSQSPSNKVTEKGKDVELRCDPISGHTALYWYRQSLGQGLEFLIYFQGNSAPDKSGLPSDRFSAERTGGSVSTLTIQRTQQEDSAVYLCASSHRTISETQYFGPGTRLLVL.

For the CDR3, the DNA is TGTGCCAGCAGCTTCGTCCGAGGGGATACGCAGTATTTT. Protein: CASSFVRGDTQYF. The chain carries TRBV7-3 and TRBJ2-3; a weak D match, TRBD2 (5 bases). CDR1 and CDR2 (germline): SGHTA, FQGTGA. The CDR3 consists of 13 residues. V was pared by 3 bases and J by 6 bases, with 10 bases between.